A selection of T cell receptor beta chains follows, all from one sample in a study of T-cell memory formation after mild COVID-19. TCRdb reprocessed the 5' RACE reads via MiXCR and lists one record per CDR3 protein. Of 300,000 to 350,000 distinct CDR3 sequences listed, approximately 19% were seen once; the top ten hold about 21%. The sample was PBMCs or a T cell subset sorted from them (not recorded which). Receptor source: a man aged 18-30 years who had mild COVID-19 (a few samples of this study predate the infection). Cell type and time point are not known. CDR3s include the opening cysteine and the closing phenylalanine or tryptophan. Fields, in order: J gene, clone size, D gene, V gene, CDR3 protein, CDR3 DNA. The D gene is left open where the match is weak. A row's size may be missing; if present it is once, few, many or a size class.

j_call: TRBJ1-2; clone_size: .; d_call: .; v_call: TRBV4-1; cdr3_aa: CASSQRGVPPNYGYTF; cdr3_nt: TGCGCCAGCAGCCAGCGGGGGGTACCGCCTAACTATGGCTACACCTTC
j_call: TRBJ2-5; clone_size: few; d_call: TRBD1; v_call: TRBV5-1; cdr3_aa: CASSSAGTGVETQYF; cdr3_nt: TGCGCCAGCAGCTCGGCCGGGACAGGGGTAGAGACCCAGTACTTC
j_call: TRBJ1-2; clone_size: .; d_call: .; v_call: TRBV5-1; cdr3_aa: CASSLVDSDGYTF; cdr3_nt: TGCGCCAGCAGCTTGGTGGACAGTGATGGCTACACCTTC
j_call: TRBJ2-3; clone_size: few; d_call: .; v_call: TRBV5-6; cdr3_aa: CASSFGVTTDTQYF; cdr3_nt: TGTGCCAGCAGCTTCGGTGTTACGACAGATACGCAGTATTTT
j_call: TRBJ1-5; clone_size: .; d_call: TRBD1; v_call: TRBV7-2; cdr3_aa: CASSTQTGGLSNQPQHF; cdr3_nt: TGTGCCAGCAGCACCCAGACAGGGGGACTTAGCAATCAGCCCCAGCATTTT
j_call: TRBJ2-3; clone_size: .; d_call: TRBD2; v_call: TRBV7-2; cdr3_aa: CASVGLAFSDTQYF; cdr3_nt: TGTGCCAGCGTGGGACTAGCGTTTTCAGATACGCAGTATTTT
j_call: TRBJ1-1; clone_size: few; d_call: .; v_call: TRBV6-5; cdr3_aa: CASTSPGRNTEAFF; cdr3_nt: TGTGCCAGCACCTCCCCTGGACGGAACACTGAAGCTTTCTTT
j_call: TRBJ2-6; clone_size: .; d_call: .; v_call: TRBV6-1; cdr3_aa: CASSEAGLGSGANVLTF; cdr3_nt: TGTGCCAGCAGTGAAGCGGGGTTAGGCTCTGGGGCCAACGTCCTGACTTTC
j_call: TRBJ2-3; clone_size: .; d_call: .; v_call: TRBV9; cdr3_aa: CASSARDPSTDTQYF; cdr3_nt: TGTGCCAGCAGCGCCCGGGACCCGAGCACAGATACGCAGTATTTT
j_call: TRBJ1-1; clone_size: few; d_call: .; v_call: TRBV5-1; cdr3_aa: CASRGGTELEAFF; cdr3_nt: TGCGCCAGCCGAGGCGGGACGGAGCTAGAAGCTTTCTTT
j_call: TRBJ2-2; clone_size: many; d_call: .; v_call: TRBV2; cdr3_aa: CASCRDWDTGELFF; cdr3_nt: TGTGCCAGCTGCAGGGACTGGGACACCGGGGAGCTGTTTTTT
j_call: TRBJ1-2; clone_size: .; d_call: .; v_call: TRBV7-3; cdr3_aa: CASSPVAGLRYGYTF; cdr3_nt: TGTGCCAGCAGCCCAGTTGCCGGGCTACGATATGGCTACACCTTC
j_call: TRBJ2-2; clone_size: many; d_call: .; v_call: TRBV29-1; cdr3_aa: CSVAARADTGELFF; cdr3_nt: TGCAGCGTTGCTGCGAGGGCAGATACCGGGGAGCTGTTTTTT
j_call: TRBJ2-7; clone_size: few; d_call: .; v_call: TRBV14; cdr3_aa: CASSQGEEFGQYF; cdr3_nt: TGTGCCAGCAGCCAAGGGGAGGAGTTCGGGCAGTACTTC
j_call: TRBJ2-7; clone_size: .; d_call: TRBD2; v_call: TRBV6-6; cdr3_aa: CASSSTSGGTNEQYF; cdr3_nt: TGTGCCAGCAGTTCGACTAGCGGGGGTACCAACGAGCAGTACTTC
j_call: TRBJ2-3; clone_size: few; d_call: TRBD1; v_call: TRBV10-3; cdr3_aa: CAISERGQADTQYF; cdr3_nt: TGTGCCATCAGTGAGAGGGGGCAGGCAGATACGCAGTATTTT
j_call: TRBJ2-7; clone_size: .; d_call: .; v_call: TRBV4-1; cdr3_aa: CASSLIDSSYEQYF; cdr3_nt: TGCGCCAGCAGCCTAATTGACTCGTCCTACGAGCAGTACTTC
j_call: TRBJ2-1; clone_size: few; d_call: TRBD1; v_call: TRBV11-2; cdr3_aa: CASRGLETGDTTPFF; cdr3_nt: TGTGCCAGCAGGGGACTTGAGACAGGGGACACAACCCCGTTCTTC
j_call: TRBJ2-2; clone_size: .; d_call: .; v_call: TRBV20-1; cdr3_aa: CSARVAGGNTGELIF; cdr3_nt: .
j_call: TRBJ2-2; clone_size: few; d_call: .; v_call: TRBV7-3; cdr3_aa: CASSRDSPGELFF; cdr3_nt: TGTGCCAGCAGCCGCGACAGTCCCGGGGAGCTGTTTTTT
j_call: TRBJ1-6; clone_size: .; d_call: .; v_call: TRBV6-5; cdr3_aa: CASSYSGDNSPLHF; cdr3_nt: TGTGCCAGCAGTTACTCAGGGGATAATTCACCCCTCCACTTT
j_call: TRBJ1-6; clone_size: few; d_call: .; v_call: TRBV7-2; cdr3_aa: CASSSGAVLSPLHF; cdr3_nt: TGTGCCAGCAGCTCGGGAGCTGTGTTGTCACCCCTCCACTTT
j_call: TRBJ1-1; clone_size: .; d_call: .; v_call: TRBV5-1; cdr3_aa: CASSEVRLRNTEAFF; cdr3_nt: TGCGCCAGCAGTGAGGTTCGTTTGAGGAACACTGAAGCTTTCTTT
j_call: TRBJ2-7; clone_size: .; d_call: .; v_call: TRBV5-1; cdr3_aa: CASSLGPGLSYEQYF; cdr3_nt: TGCGCCAGCAGCTTGGGGCCGGGACTCTCCTACGAGCAGTACTTC
j_call: TRBJ2-5; clone_size: few; d_call: TRBD2; v_call: TRBV7-2; cdr3_aa: CASSPWTSGAGETQYF; cdr3_nt: TGTGCCAGCAGCCCGTGGACTAGCGGGGCGGGGGAGACCCAGTACTTC
j_call: TRBJ2-3; clone_size: .; d_call: TRBD2; v_call: TRBV6-5; cdr3_aa: CASGYSGGITDTQYF; cdr3_nt: TGTGCCAGCGGGTACTCGGGGGGGATCACAGATACGCAGTATTTT
j_call: TRBJ1-4; clone_size: .; d_call: .; v_call: TRBV5-1; cdr3_aa: CASSLARGDEKLFF; cdr3_nt: TGCGCCAGCAGCTTGGCCAGGGGTGACGAAAAACTGTTTTTT
j_call: TRBJ1-5; clone_size: .; d_call: .; v_call: TRBV20-1; cdr3_aa: CSARVPQPPNQPQHF; cdr3_nt: TGCAGTGCTAGAGTCCCCCAGCCCCCCAATCAGCCCCAGCATTTT
j_call: TRBJ1-6; clone_size: .; d_call: .; v_call: TRBV4-2; cdr3_aa: CASSQPPGGSPLHF; cdr3_nt: TGTGCCAGCAGCCAACCCCCCGGGGGGTCACCCCTCCACTTT
j_call: TRBJ1-1; clone_size: many; d_call: .; v_call: TRBV27; cdr3_aa: CASRSSRWSRGGNTEAFF; cdr3_nt: TGTGCCAGCAGATCTTCACGCTGGAGCAGGGGAGGGAACACTGAAGCTTTCTTT
j_call: TRBJ1-2; clone_size: .; d_call: TRBD1; v_call: TRBV20-1; cdr3_aa: CSARASGTGGYGYTF; cdr3_nt: TGCAGTGCTAGAGCTTCCGGGACAGGCGGATATGGCTACACCTTC
j_call: TRBJ2-3; clone_size: .; d_call: .; v_call: TRBV4-2; cdr3_aa: CASSQVTTSTDTQYF; cdr3_nt: TGTGCCAGCAGCCAAGTCACTACTAGCACAGATACGCAGTATTTT
j_call: TRBJ2-3; clone_size: few; d_call: .; v_call: TRBV10-2; cdr3_aa: CASSDWPGGPTDTQYF; cdr3_nt: TGCGCCAGCAGTGATTGGCCCGGGGGGCCCACAGATACGCAGTATTTT
j_call: TRBJ2-3; clone_size: .; d_call: .; v_call: TRBV7-2; cdr3_aa: CASSLYWSTDTEYF; cdr3_nt: TGTGCCAGCAGCTTATACTGGAGCACAGATACGGAGTATTTT
j_call: TRBJ1-2; clone_size: few; d_call: TRBD1; v_call: TRBV4-2; cdr3_aa: CASSHPRTGGVSGYTF; cdr3_nt: TGTGCCAGCAGCCATCCACGGACAGGGGGAGTTTCTGGCTACACCTTC
j_call: TRBJ2-2; clone_size: few; d_call: TRBD2; v_call: TRBV2; cdr3_aa: CASSAAGGRKYTGELFF; cdr3_nt: TGTGCCAGCAGTGCCGCGGGGGGGCGGAAGTACACCGGGGAGCTGTTTTTT
j_call: TRBJ2-1; clone_size: few; d_call: .; v_call: TRBV20-1; cdr3_aa: CSAPIRGISYNEQFF; cdr3_nt: TGCAGTGCTCCGATTAGGGGGATCTCCTACAATGAGCAGTTCTTC
j_call: TRBJ2-2; clone_size: many; d_call: .; v_call: TRBV28; cdr3_aa: CASSLLNTGELFF; cdr3_nt: TGTGCCAGCAGTTTACTTAACACCGGGGAGCTGTTTTTT
j_call: TRBJ1-6; clone_size: .; d_call: .; v_call: TRBV4-2; cdr3_aa: CASRPGRPNSPLHF; cdr3_nt: TGTGCCAGCAGACCCGGACGGCCTAATTCACCCCTCCACTTT
j_call: TRBJ2-1; clone_size: .; d_call: .; v_call: TRBV6-5; cdr3_aa: CASSYSLRRAGNNEQFF; cdr3_nt: TGTGCCAGCAGTTACTCGCTCAGAAGGGCGGGCAACAATGAGCAGTTCTTC
j_call: TRBJ2-5; clone_size: once; d_call: .; v_call: TRBV4-3; cdr3_aa: CASSQEYAEGGLEETQYF; cdr3_nt: TGCGCCAGCAGCCAAGAATACGCGGAGGGGGGCTTGGAAGAGACCCAGTACTTC
j_call: TRBJ2-7; clone_size: few; d_call: TRBD1; v_call: TRBV6-2/TRBV6-3; cdr3_aa: CASSYSYRTGWFEQYF; cdr3_nt: TGTGCCAGCAGTTACTCGTACCGGACAGGGTGGTTCGAGCAGTACTTC
j_call: TRBJ1-1; clone_size: .; d_call: TRBD1; v_call: TRBV18; cdr3_aa: CASSPRTGDMNTEAFF; cdr3_nt: TGTGCCAGCTCCCCAAGGACAGGAGACATGAACACTGAAGCTTTCTTT
j_call: TRBJ1-6; clone_size: .; d_call: .; v_call: TRBV28; cdr3_aa: CASSTTNTPLHF; cdr3_nt: TGTGCCAGCAGTACGACCAATACACCCCTCCACTTT
j_call: TRBJ1-5; clone_size: few; d_call: .; v_call: TRBV12-3/TRBV12-4; cdr3_aa: CASSWGPGRIQPQHF; cdr3_nt: TGTGCCAGCAGTTGGGGCCCAGGGCGGATTCAGCCCCAGCATTTT
j_call: TRBJ2-7; clone_size: few; d_call: .; v_call: TRBV7-2; cdr3_aa: CASREGGSSYEQYF; cdr3_nt: TGTGCCAGCCGCGAAGGGGGGAGCTCCTACGAGCAGTACTTC